This T cell receptor beta chain was captured by sequencing in a study of T cells in Graves' hyperthyroidism and ophthalmopathy. Study at large: Peripheral blood was taken when the disease was first diagnosed, before any treatment began.

This clonotype appeared many times. Amplification of TCR beta CDR3 regions used RNA as the template. Initially, a first-round RT-PCR of the TCR CDR3 employed the HTBI primer set. MiXCR, applied by TCRdb to the multiplex PCR reads, yields one record per CDR3 protein. Here the sample spans over 250,000 distinct CDR3 sequences, about 25% being singletons. CDR3 length equals 14 residues. With 0 bases removed from V and 10 bases from J, the gap between germline ends came to 13 bases. Germline V lookup: CDR1 WNHNN, CDR2 SYGVQD (reference sequence). The V and J genes are TRBV10-1 and TRBJ2-1; weak D call: TRBD1 (5 bases). The clonotype comes from a man aged 40-49 years with Graves' hyperthyroidism that later progressed to Graves' ophthalmopathy. Sequencing input: blood. DNA of the CDR3: TGCGCCAGCAGTGAGTCAGGGGTCCAAGGGGAGCAGTTCTTC. As protein: CASSESGVQGEQFF.